This entry describes one T cell receptor beta chain. The target antigen is unknown. V lost 6 bases, J lost 0 bases, and 12 bases lay in between. The CDR3 is 15 residues long. In germline, CDR1 is MNHEY, CDR2 SVGAGI. Profiled with immunoSEQ multiplex PCR; TCRdb holds only in-frame clones, not every one. The table shows tens of thousands of clones, with roughly nine tenths occurring only once. The time point denotes: blood 4 weeks post-SBRT, at nephrectomy. Stated treatment: 15 Gy SBRT to primary tumor, nephrectomy 4 weeks later. Nephrectomy followed 15 Gy stereotactic body radiation by 4 weeks. The tumor was a clear cell renal cell carcinoma. The data originate from a study of radiation and T cells in renal cell carcinoma. Broader study findings: Pretreatment tumor biopsies were lacking, so baseline clonotypes are unknown. Top tumor clonotypes rose in blood 2 weeks post-radiation, then contracted.

The sequence was collected from a woman between 65 and 79 years old with renal cell carcinoma. The chain couples TRBV6-5 to TRBJ1-3, with D hard to call. This sample comprised blood, obtained from a patient whose treatment included radiotherapy and nephrectomy. In nucleotides, the CDR3 is TGTGCCAGCAGCCGTGGGCTTAACTCTGGAAACACCATATATTTT. Encoded protein: CASSRGLNSGNTIYF.